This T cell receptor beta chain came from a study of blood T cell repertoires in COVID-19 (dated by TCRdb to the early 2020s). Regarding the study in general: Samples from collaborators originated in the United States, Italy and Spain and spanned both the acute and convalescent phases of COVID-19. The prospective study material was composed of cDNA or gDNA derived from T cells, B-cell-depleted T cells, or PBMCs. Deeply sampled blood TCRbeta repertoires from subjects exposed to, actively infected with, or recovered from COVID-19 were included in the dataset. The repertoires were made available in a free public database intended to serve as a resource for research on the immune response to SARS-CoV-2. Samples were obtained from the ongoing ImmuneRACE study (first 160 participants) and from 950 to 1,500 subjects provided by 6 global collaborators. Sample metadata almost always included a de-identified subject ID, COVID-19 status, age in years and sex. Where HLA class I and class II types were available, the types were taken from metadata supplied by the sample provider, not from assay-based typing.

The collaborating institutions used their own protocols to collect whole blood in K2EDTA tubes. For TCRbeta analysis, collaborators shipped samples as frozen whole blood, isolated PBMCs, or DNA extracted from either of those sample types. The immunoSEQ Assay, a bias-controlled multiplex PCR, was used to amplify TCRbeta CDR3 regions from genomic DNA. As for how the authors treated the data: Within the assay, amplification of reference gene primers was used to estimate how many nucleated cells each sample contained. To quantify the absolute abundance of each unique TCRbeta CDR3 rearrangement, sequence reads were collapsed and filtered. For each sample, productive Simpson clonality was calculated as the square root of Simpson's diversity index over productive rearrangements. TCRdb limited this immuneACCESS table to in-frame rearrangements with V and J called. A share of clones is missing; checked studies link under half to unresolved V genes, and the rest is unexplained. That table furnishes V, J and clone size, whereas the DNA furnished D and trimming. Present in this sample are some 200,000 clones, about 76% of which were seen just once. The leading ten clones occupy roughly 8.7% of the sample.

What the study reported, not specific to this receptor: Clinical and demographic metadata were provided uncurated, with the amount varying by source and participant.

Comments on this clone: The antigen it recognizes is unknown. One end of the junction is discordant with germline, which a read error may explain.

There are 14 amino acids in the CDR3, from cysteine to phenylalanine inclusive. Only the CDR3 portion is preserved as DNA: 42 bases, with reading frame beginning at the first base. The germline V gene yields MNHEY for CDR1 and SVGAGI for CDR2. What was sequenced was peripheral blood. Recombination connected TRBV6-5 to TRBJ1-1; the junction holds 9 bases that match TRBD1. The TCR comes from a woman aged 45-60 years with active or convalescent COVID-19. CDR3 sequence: CASTLTGGNAEAFF. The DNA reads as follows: TGTGCCAGCACTTTGACAGGGGGGAACGCTGAAGCTTTCTTT.